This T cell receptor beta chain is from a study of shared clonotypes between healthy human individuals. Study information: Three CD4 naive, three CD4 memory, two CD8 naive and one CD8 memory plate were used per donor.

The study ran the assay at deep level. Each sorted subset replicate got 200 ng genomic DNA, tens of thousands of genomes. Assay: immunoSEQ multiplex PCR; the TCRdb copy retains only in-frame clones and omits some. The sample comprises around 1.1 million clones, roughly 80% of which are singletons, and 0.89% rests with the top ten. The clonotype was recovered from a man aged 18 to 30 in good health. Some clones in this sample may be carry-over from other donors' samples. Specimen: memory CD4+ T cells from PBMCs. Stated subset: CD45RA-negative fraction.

The CDR3 protein is CASGLVPEAYNEQFF. The CDR3 bases are TGTGCCAGTGGCTTAGTTCCAGAGGCCTACAATGAGCAGTTCTTC. This rearrangement joins TRBV7-9 to TRBJ2-1; D not resolved. V lost 9 bases and J lost 2, with 17 bases in between. CDR3 length: 15 amino acids. Germline V gene sequence: CDR1 SEHNR, CDR2 FQNEAQ (reference sequence).